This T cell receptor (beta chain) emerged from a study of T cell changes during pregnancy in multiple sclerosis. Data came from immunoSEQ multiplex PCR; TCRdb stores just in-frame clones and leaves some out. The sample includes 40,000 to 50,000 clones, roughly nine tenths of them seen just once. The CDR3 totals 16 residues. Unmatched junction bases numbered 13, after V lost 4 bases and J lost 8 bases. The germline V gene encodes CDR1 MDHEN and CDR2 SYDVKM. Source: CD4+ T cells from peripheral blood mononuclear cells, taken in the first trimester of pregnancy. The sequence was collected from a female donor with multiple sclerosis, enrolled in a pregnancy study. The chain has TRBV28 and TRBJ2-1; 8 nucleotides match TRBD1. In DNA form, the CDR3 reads TGTGCCAGCAGTTCCCCCAGGGGGCCCGACCATGATGAGCAGTTCTTC. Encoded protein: CASSSPRGPDHDEQFF. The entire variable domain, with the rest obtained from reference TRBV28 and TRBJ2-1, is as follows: DVKVTQSSRYLVKRTGEKVFLECVQDMDHENMFWYRQDPGLGLRLIYFSYDVKMKEKGDIPEGYSVSREKKERFSLILESASTNQTSMYLCASSSPRGPDHDEQFFGPGTRLTVL.